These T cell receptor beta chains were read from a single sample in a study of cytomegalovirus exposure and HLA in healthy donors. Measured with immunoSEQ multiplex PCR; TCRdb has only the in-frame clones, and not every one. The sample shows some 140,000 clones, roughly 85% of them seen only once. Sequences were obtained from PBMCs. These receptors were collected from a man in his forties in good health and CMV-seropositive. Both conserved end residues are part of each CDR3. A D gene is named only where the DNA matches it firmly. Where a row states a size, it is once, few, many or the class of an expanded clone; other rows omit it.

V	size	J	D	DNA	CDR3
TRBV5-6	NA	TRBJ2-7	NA	TGTGCCAGCAGCTTCTTCTACGAGCAGTACTTC	CASSFFYEQYF
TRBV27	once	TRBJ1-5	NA	TGTGCCAGCAGTTTATGGGCAGGGAACAATCAGCCCCAGCATTTT	CASSLWAGNNQPQHF
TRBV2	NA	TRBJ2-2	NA	TGTGCCAGCAGTGATGAGGAGAAGGCCGGGGAGCTGTTTTTT	CASSDEEKAGELFF
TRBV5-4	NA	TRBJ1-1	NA	TGTGCCAGCAGCTTGCGGTCCCTCACTGAAGCTTTCTTT	CASSLRSLTEAFF
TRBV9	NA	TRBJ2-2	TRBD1	TGTGCCAGCAGCGAATGGACAGGGGTTAACACCGGGGAGCTGTTTTTT	CASSEWTGVNTGELFF
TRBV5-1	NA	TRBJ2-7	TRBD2	TGCGCCAGTTCCCCGACTAGCGGTGGATACGAGCAGTACTTC	CASSPTSGGYEQYF
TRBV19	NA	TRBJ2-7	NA	TGTGCCAGTAGTATCCGGGCGGGTCCCTACGAGCAGTACTTC	CASSIRAGPYEQYF
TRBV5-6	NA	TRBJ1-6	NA	TGTGCCAGCAGTTCCGGTCGCTCCTATAATTCACCCCTCCACTTT	CASSSGRSYNSPLHF
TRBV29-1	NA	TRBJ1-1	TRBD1	TGCAGCGCAGAATCCCAGGGGGAGCTGAACACTGAAGCTTTCTTT	CSAESQGELNTEAFF
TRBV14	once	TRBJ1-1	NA	TGTGCCAGCAGCCAAGGACGAGGACATGCTTTCTTT	CASSQGRGHAFF
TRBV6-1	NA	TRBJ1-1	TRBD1	TGTGCCAGCAGCCACCGGGACAGGGTAACTGAAGCTTTCTTT	CASSHRDRVTEAFF
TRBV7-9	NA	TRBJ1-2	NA	TGTGCCAGCAGCGACCGGTCGGGATTTAGTGGCTACACCTTC	CASSDRSGFSGYTF
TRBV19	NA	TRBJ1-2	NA	TGTGCCAGTAGTTCCCGGACCGGGGATGGCTACACCTTC	CASSSRTGDGYTF
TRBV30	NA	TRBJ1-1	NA	TGTGCCTGGAGCCGACTCGACTATCCCGGCGTTGGCACTGAAGCTTTCTTT	CAWSRLDYPGVGTEAFF
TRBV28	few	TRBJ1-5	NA	TGTGCCAGCAGTGAGGGAAATCAGCCCCAGCATTTT	CASSEGNQPQHF
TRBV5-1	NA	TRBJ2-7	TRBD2	TGCGCCAGCAGCCCAGGACTAGCTTCCTACGAGCAGTACTTC	CASSPGLASYEQYF
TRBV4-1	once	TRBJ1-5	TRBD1	TGCGCCAGCAGCCAAGGACCGGGACAGGGTAATCAGCCCCAGCATTTT	CASSQGPGQGNQPQHF
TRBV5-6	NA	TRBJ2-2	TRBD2	TGTGCCAGCAGCTTGACTAGCGGGAACACCGGGGAGCTGTTTTTT	CASSLTSGNTGELFF
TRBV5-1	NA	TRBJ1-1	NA	TGCGCCAGCAGCGAGGCCCCGAACACTGAAGCTTTCTTT	CASSEAPNTEAFF
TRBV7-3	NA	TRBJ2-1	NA	TGTGCCAGCAGCTCCCTCGGGGTTGAGCAGTTCTTC	CASSSLGVEQFF
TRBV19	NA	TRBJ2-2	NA	TGTGCCAGTAGTACGCTAGCGACCGGGGAGCTGTTTTTT	CASSTLATGELFF
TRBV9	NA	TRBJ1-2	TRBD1	TGTGCCAGCAGCGTACTAACAGGGGTTAACTATGGCTACACCTTC	CASSVLTGVNYGYTF
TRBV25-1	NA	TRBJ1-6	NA	TGTGCCGCGAAGGGGCCAGGGTTTGGACCCCTCCACTTT	CAAKGPGFGPLHF
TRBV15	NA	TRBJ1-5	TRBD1	TGTGCCACCAGCAGGGATAGACAGGGAACCCATCAGCCCCAGCATTTT	CATSRDRQGTHQPQHF
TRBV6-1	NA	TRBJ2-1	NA	TGTGCCAGCAGTGAGTTAGCGGAGGAGAATGAGCAGTTCTTC	CASSELAEENEQFF
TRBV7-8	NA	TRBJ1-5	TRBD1	TGTGCCAGCAGCTCAGGACAGGGTTGGCAGCCCCAGCATTTT	CASSSGQGWQPQHF
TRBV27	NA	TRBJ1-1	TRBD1	TGTGCCAGCAGTTACTCCCGGACAGGGATCTATAGGATGAACACTGAAGCTTTCTTT	CASSYSRTGIYRMNTEAFF
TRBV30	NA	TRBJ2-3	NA	TGTGCCTGGAGACAGGGCAGCGCAGATACGCAGTATTTT	CAWRQGSADTQYF
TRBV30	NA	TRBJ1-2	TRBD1	TGTGCCTGGATAAGGGGGCTGAATGGCTACACCTTC	CAWIRGLNGYTF
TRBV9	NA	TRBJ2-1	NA	TGTGCCAGCAGCGTAAGGACAGCTTACAATGAGCAGTTCTTC	CASSVRTAYNEQFF
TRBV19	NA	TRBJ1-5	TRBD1	TGTGCCAGTAGTATCGGGACAGGCCTCAATCAGCCCCAGCATTTT	CASSIGTGLNQPQHF
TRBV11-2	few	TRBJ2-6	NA	TGTGCCAGCAGTCTTCCTGAGGGCCTAGTCTCTGGGGCCAACGTCCTGACTTTC	CASSLPEGLVSGANVLTF
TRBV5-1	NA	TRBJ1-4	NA	TGCGCCAGCAGCTTGCAGATGTCTAATGAAAAACTGTTTTTT	CASSLQMSNEKLFF
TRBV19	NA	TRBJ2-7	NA	TGTGCCAGTAGTACGGGCAGGGCCTCCTACGAGCAGTACTTC	CASSTGRASYEQYF
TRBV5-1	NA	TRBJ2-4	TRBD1	TGCGCCAGCAGCTTGGGTCTCTGGGACAGGAGTACCAAAAACATTCAGTACTTC	CASSLGLWDRSTKNIQYF
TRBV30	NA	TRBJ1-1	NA	TGTGCCTGGAGTGTACGAGGGATCAGATCTGAAGCTTTCTTT	CAWSVRGIRSEAFF
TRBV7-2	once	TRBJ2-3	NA	TGTGCCAGCAGCCTGGGACTTAATACGCAGTATTTT	CASSLGLNTQYF
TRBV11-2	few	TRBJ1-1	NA	TGTGCCAGCAGCCTCTCCAGGGAAACTGAAGCTTTCTTT	CASSLSRETEAFF